This T cell receptor (beta chain) comes out of a study of cytomegalovirus exposure and HLA in healthy donors. This CDR3 has 14 amino acids. Looked up from germline, CDR1 is MGHDK and CDR2 is SYGVNS. V was clipped by 5 bases and J by 3 bases, with 14 bases between them. It was with 60 Vbeta and 13 Jbeta primers that the PCR ran. TCRdb's table, derived via immunoSEQ multiplex PCR, lists solely in-frame clones and lacks some. The table lists under 200,000 clones, approximately 80% of them singletons. Sequenced: PBMCs. V is TRBV25-1 and J is TRBJ2-7; no clear D. The source of this sequence is a woman between 40 and 55 years old in good health and CMV-seropositive. CDR3 sequence reads: CASSMAGLFYEQYF. In nucleotides, the CDR3 is TGTGCCAGCAGTATGGCAGGTCTCTTCTACGAGCAGTACTTC.